These T cell receptor beta chains were read from a single sample in a study of stem cell transplantation in POMP-related autoinflammatory disease. TCRdb's copy holds only in-frame clones and misses some; the assay was immunoSEQ multiplex PCR. The sample yields tens of thousands of clones, more than 75% seen once. The input for sequencing was CD4+ T cells from PBMCs, taken after stem cell transplantation. The receptors here all came from a human patient with POMP-related autoinflammation and immune dysregulation (PRAID). Some T cells may have originated in the graft donor. CDR3s include the opening cysteine and the closing phenylalanine or tryptophan. The D gene is left open where the match is weak.

j_call,d_call,v_call,cdr3_aa
TRBJ1-5,TRBD1,TRBV19,CASSPGTGLGQPQHF
TRBJ2-1,TRBD2,TRBV5-1,CASSRLAGGSHEQFF
TRBJ1-1,TRBD1,TRBV18,CASSPDRAVEAFF
TRBJ1-4,.,TRBV12-3/TRBV12-4,CASSPGEEEKLFF
TRBJ1-5,.,TRBV3-1/TRBV3-2,CASSQGGRGVNQPQHF
TRBJ2-1,.,TRBV12-3/TRBV12-4,CASSARRTNEQFF
TRBJ2-2,.,TRBV6-2/TRBV6-3,CASSLIRNTGELFF
TRBJ2-3,TRBD2,TRBV18,CASSSFGGRVADTQYF
TRBJ1-3,.,TRBV18,CASSFPESSGNTIYF
TRBJ1-1,.,TRBV5-1,CASTSYQTATNMNTEAFF
TRBJ2-5,.,TRBV7-9,CASSLARTAQETQYF
TRBJ1-4,TRBD1,TRBV28,CASSLTGVNNEKLFF
TRBJ1-5,TRBD1,TRBV4-1,CASSQDPTGASNQPQHF
TRBJ2-3,TRBD1,TRBV9,CASSVGRTGTSTDTQYF
TRBJ1-2,.,TRBV3-1/TRBV3-2,CASSARVNYGYTF
TRBJ1-2,.,TRBV6-1,CASSERSQDHYGYTF
TRBJ1-4,.,TRBV5-3,CARSPPGLSNEKLFF
TRBJ1-5,TRBD1,TRBV28,CASSPGQNQPQHF
TRBJ1-2,TRBD1,TRBV27,CASSPHQAGTGRYGYTF
TRBJ2-2,.,TRBV7-9,CASSTQLGRADGELFF
TRBJ2-5,TRBD2,TRBV11-3,CASSSGLAGGRETQYF
TRBJ1-2,.,TRBV19,CASSDNYGYTF